This T cell receptor beta chain is from a study of identical twins. Study-wide results and limits: Cord blood's abundant beta clonotypes had fewer insertions, unlike memory repertoires.

Unique molecular identifiers were in the cDNA, with template-switch universal primer binding. In TCRdb, the 5' RACE reads were re-called with MiXCR into one record per CDR3 protein. The data show 260,000 or so distinct CDR3 sequences, around 7.6% seen once. The CDR3 runs to 16 residues. Germline V gene data show CDR1 as LGHDT and CDR2 as YNNKEL (reference sequence). Every one of the donors was a healthy Caucasian. This clonotype was detected ten times or more. The antigen remains undetermined. The junction and the germline gene differ at one end; a read error may be behind it. The same specimen was also included in a second study, on yellow fever vaccine responses in identical twins.

The sequenced material came from CD8+ T cells sorted from blood. The chain uses TRBV3-1 and TRBJ2-4, with D possibly being TRBD1 (5 bases). This receptor was obtained from a woman between 18 and 29 years old in good health. DNA of the CDR3: TGTGCCAGCAGCCCGCCGGGCCTAGGGGCCACAAACATTCAGTACTTC. Encoded protein: CASSPPGLGATNIQYF.